This T cell receptor beta chain is drawn from a study of OX40 agonist ivuxolimab in advanced cancers. Regarding the research as a whole: Ivuxolimab was an agonistic, fully human IgG2 monoclonal antibody directed against OX40 (CD134), a costimulatory receptor. Intravenous ivuxolimab was administered to patients every 2 weeks at six dose levels: 0.01, 0.1, 0.3, 1.5, 3 and 10 mg/kg. Of the 50 to 55 dose-escalation patients, hepatocellular carcinoma was present in 19, melanoma in approximately 15, renal cell carcinoma in 9 and head and neck cancer in 9. In the dose-escalation cohort, 82.7% of patients were male, and the mean age was approximately 64 years, with a range of about 23 to 90. Patients were allowed to have had prior anti-PD-1, anti-PD-L1 or anti-CTLA-4 therapy, and around 37% of the dose-escalation patients had previously received checkpoint inhibitors. Partial responses were achieved by three dose-escalation patients, of whom one had hepatocellular carcinoma and two had cutaneous melanoma. Peripheral TCRbeta sequencing aimed to test whether ivuxolimab altered TCR sequence diversity and caused clonal T-cell expansion. The paper reports the monotherapy dose-escalation portion (N of about 51 patients) of the phase I ivuxolimab trial. Overall study outcomes, separate from this receptor: After ivuxolimab, expanded clones were on average more numerous among CD8+ T cells than among CD4+ T cells. At doses of 0.1 to 3.0 mg/kg, clonal expansion of both CD4+ and CD8+ blood T cells was observed from baseline to week 6. The antigen specificity of the peripheral T cells that underwent clonal expansion was not determined. Low levels of normalized T-cell clonal expansion were also seen in some nonresponding patients. In partial responders in the 0.1-3.0 mg/kg groups, normalized peripheral clonal expansion was found to be among the lowest, especially among CD8+ T cells.

Concerning this clone: No cognate antigen has been identified for it. No quality values exist for individual bases; no much larger clone is one base distant.

Patients with autoimmune disease history or receiving systemic immunosuppression were excluded from the trial. Peripheral blood for TCR sequencing was collected from all dose cohorts at baseline, on cycle 4 day 1, and on cycle 7 day 1. The samples were taken from a phase I, first-in-human, multicenter, open-label dose-escalation trial of ivuxolimab. Adults with locally advanced or metastatic head and neck squamous cell, hepatocellular, melanoma or renal cell carcinoma were enrolled in the trial. Before TCR sequencing, CD4+ T cells and CD8+ T cells were sorted from peripheral blood as separate populations. For sequencing of the TCRbeta CDR3 region, genomic DNA was extracted from the sorted cells. The immunoSEQ Assay was used for sequencing of TCRbeta CDR3 regions. Not all clones reach the TCRdb copy of this immuneACCESS table, which keeps in-frame sequences only. Checked studies attribute under half of the gap to unresolved V genes and leave the rest unexplained. The sample table lists tens of thousands of clones, just over 85% of them with a count of one. The ten top clones hold about 14% of the sample.

The germline V gene yields SGHAT for CDR1 and FQNNGV for CDR2. Trimming at the junction amounts to 3 bases on V and 6 bases on J, and the germline ends lie 12 bases apart. From the cysteine through the phenylalanine, the CDR3 covers 15 amino acids. Solely the CDR3 DNA is kept, with 45 bases framed from the first base. The sequence joins TRBV11-2 to TRBJ1-6; perhaps TRBD1 is the D gene, with 5 bases matching. The receptor comes from an adult with an advanced solid tumor such as melanoma, head and neck, liver or kidney cancer. The material sequenced was CD4+ or CD8+ T cells sorted from blood, taken in a trial of the OX40 agonist ivuxolimab. CDR3 reads: CASSFSQGGNSPLHF. The nucleotide sequence reads TGTGCCAGCAGCTTTTCTCAGGGAGGTAATTCACCCCTCCACTTT.